Listed below are T cell receptor beta chains from one sample, sequenced in a study of CD8 T cells in Susac syndrome. TCRdb reanalysed the immunoSEQ multiplex PCR reads using MiXCR and keeps one entry per CDR3 protein. This sample carries under 550,000 distinct CDR3 sequences, roughly 85% of them seen once, and the ten largest clones take around 0.12%. Material: CD8+ T cells from PBMCs. The receptors shown here come from a human donor with multiple sclerosis. Both conserved end residues are part of each CDR3. A D gene is named only where the DNA matches it firmly. Some rows have no size entry. The others give once, few or many, or a class for an expanded clone.

J | V | size | D | DNA | CDR3
TRBJ2-3 | TRBV6-1 | . | TRBD2 | TGTGCCAGCAGGAAAGGGCTAGCGGGGGCCTTCTCTAGCACAGATACGCAGTATTTT | CASRKGLAGAFSSTDTQYF
TRBJ2-1 | TRBV14 | . | TRBD1 | TGTGCCAGCAGCCAAACAGGGGGTAACGCCTACAATGAGCAGTTCTTC | CASSQTGGNAYNEQFF
TRBJ2-7 | TRBV3-1 | . | TRBD1 | TGTGCCAGCAGCCAAGATCCAGCCGGGACAGATTTCTACGAGCAGTACTTC | CASSQDPAGTDFYEQYF
TRBJ2-1 | TRBV4-1 | . | . | TGCGCCAGCAGCCAAGCATCAACAGCCCATGAGCAGTTCTTC | CASSQASTAHEQFF
TRBJ1-2 | TRBV20-1 | . | TRBD1 | TGCAGTGCTAGACTCAGGGGGCAACATGGCTACACCTTC | CSARLRGQHGYTF
TRBJ1-2 | TRBV6-1 | . | TRBD1 | TGTGCCAGCAGTGAATTGTCAGGGGGCGAGGGCTACACCTTC | CASSELSGGEGYTF
TRBJ2-7 | TRBV6-5 | once | . | TGTGCCAGCAGTTCCGTTACAGGGCACGAGCAGTACTTC | CASSSVTGHEQYF
TRBJ2-1 | TRBV14 | . | TRBD2 | TGTGCCAGCAGCAACCGGACTAGCGGGTTTTACAATGAGCAGTTCTTC | CASSNRTSGFYNEQFF
TRBJ2-7 | TRBV12-3/TRBV12-4 | . | TRBD2 | TGTGCCAGCAGTTTACGGGTGGCGGGAGGGCCCTACGAGCAGTACTTC | CASSLRVAGGPYEQYF
TRBJ1-1 | TRBV6-5 | few | TRBD1 | TGTGCCAGCAGTGAGGGACAGCTGAACACTGAAGCTTTCTTT | CASSEGQLNTEAFF
TRBJ2-7 | TRBV27 | few | . | TGTGCCAGCAGTTCCCTTGACAGCCTTTACGAGCAGTACTTC | CASSSLDSLYEQYF
TRBJ2-7 | TRBV12-3/TRBV12-4 | . | TRBD1 | TGTGCCAGCAGCCACAGGGACAGGGGGGACTACGAGCAGTACTTC | CASSHRDRGDYEQYF
TRBJ2-1 | TRBV3-1 | once | . | TGTGCCAGCAGCCACGTAGCGCTCAATGAGCAGTTCTTC | CASSHVALNEQFF
TRBJ1-1 | TRBV6-1 | few | . | TGTGCCAGCAGCAATCCGACAGGACCGAACACTGAAGCTTTCTTT | CASSNPTGPNTEAFF
TRBJ1-2 | TRBV7-6 | . | . | TGTGCCAGCAGCTTAGCATCCACAGGACTAAACTATGGCTACACCTTC | CASSLASTGLNYGYTF
TRBJ2-1 | TRBV6-4 | . | . | TGTGCCAGCAGTGACTCTCCATACAATGAGCAGTTCTTC | CASSDSPYNEQFF
TRBJ2-1 | TRBV28 | . | TRBD2 | TGTGCCAGCAGTTTGGAGGGACTAACGTATGAGCAGTTCTTC | CASSLEGLTYEQFF
TRBJ1-2 | TRBV30 | . | . | TGTGCCTGGAGTTTGAGGGGACCGGGTGACACCTTC | CAWSLRGPGDTF
TRBJ1-2 | TRBV27 | . | . | TGTGCCAGCAGTCCTGCCGGGGGACCCTATGGCTACACCTTC | CASSPAGGPYGYTF
TRBJ2-1 | TRBV19 | once | . | TGTGCCAGTAGTATTTTTGACAGGACCTCAGAGCAGTTCTTC | CASSIFDRTSEQFF
TRBJ2-3 | TRBV6-5 | few | TRBD2 | TGTGCCAGCAGTTATTTAGCGGGGATCACAGATACGCAGTATTTT | CASSYLAGITDTQYF
TRBJ1-1 | TRBV9 | . | . | TGTGCCAGCAGACTAAGGGGAGAGAGCACTGAAGCTTTCTTT | CASRLRGESTEAFF
TRBJ1-1 | TRBV7-9 | . | TRBD1 | TGTGCCAGCAGAGACACAGGGGCTTTTGAAGCTTTCTTT | CASRDTGAFEAFF
TRBJ1-1 | TRBV28 | . | TRBD1 | TGTGCCAGCAGTACCCGGGACAGCGAAGTTTGGAACACTGAAGCTTTCTTT | CASSTRDSEVWNTEAFF
TRBJ2-5 | TRBV5-4 | . | . | TGTGCCAGCCATAAAGAGGGCTTCCAAGAGACCCAGTACTTC | CASHKEGFQETQYF
TRBJ2-1 | TRBV4-1 | . | TRBD1 | TGCGCCAGCAGCCAAGATCCCCAGGGGGCGTTCAATGAGCAGTTCTTC | CASSQDPQGAFNEQFF
TRBJ1-1 | TRBV20-1 | . | TRBD1 | TGCAGTGCCAATTGGGGAGGACAGGGAAACACTGAAGCTTTCTTT | CSANWGGQGNTEAFF
TRBJ1-6 | TRBV5-1 | few | TRBD1 | TGCGCCAGCACTCTCGGGACAGAATATAATTCACCCCTCCACTTT | CASTLGTEYNSPLHF
TRBJ2-7 | TRBV9 | . | TRBD1 | TGTGCCAGCAGCGAGACCGGGACAGGATACGAGCAGTACTTC | CASSETGTGYEQYF
TRBJ1-2 | TRBV27 | . | . | TGTGCCAGCAGCCCGGGACGTCAGACCTATGGCTACACCTTC | CASSPGRQTYGYTF
TRBJ2-4 | TRBV4-1 | . | . | TGCGCCAGCAGCCAAGCGAGGACCCTAGAGTTATACTTC | CASSQARTLELYF
TRBJ2-7 | TRBV28 | few | . | TGTGCCAGCAGTTTATGGGGGACCGAGCAGTACTTC | CASSLWGTEQYF
TRBJ2-1 | TRBV7-7 | . | TRBD2 | TGTGCCAGCAGCCCCTGGACTAGCGGGGGGGGTGACAATGAGCAGTTCTTC | CASSPWTSGGGDNEQFF
TRBJ2-7 | TRBV2 | few | . | TGTGCCAGCAGTACCGGGACGGACTACGAGCAGTACTTC | CASSTGTDYEQYF
TRBJ1-2 | TRBV7-8 | . | . | TGTGCCAGCAGCTTGGCGTTGGGAGTTGATGGCTACACCTTC | CASSLALGVDGYTF
TRBJ1-5 | TRBV6-1 | . | . | TGTGCCAGCAGTGAAGCGGAGGGGCATCAGCCCCAGCATTTT | CASSEAEGHQPQHF
TRBJ2-7 | TRBV20-1 | . | . | TGCAGTGCTAGAGGGGCCACCTACGAGCAGTACTTC | CSARGATYEQYF
TRBJ2-4 | TRBV4-1 | . | . | TGCGCCAGCAGCCAAGATGGAGGGGAGGAAAACATTCAGTACTTC | CASSQDGGEENIQYF
TRBJ2-2 | TRBV27 | . | TRBD1 | TGTGCCAGCAGGCCCCGACAGGGGGCGATACAGAACACCGGGGAGCTGTTTTTT | CASRPRQGAIQNTGELFF
TRBJ1-2 | TRBV9 | . | . | TGTGCCAGCAGCGCTAGTTCAGGGGTGCGCTACACCTTC | CASSASSGVRYTF
TRBJ2-1 | TRBV3-1 | . | . | TGTGCCAGCAGCCAAGATTCAGCACCCTACAATGAGCAGTTCTTC | CASSQDSAPYNEQFF
TRBJ2-3 | TRBV6-2/TRBV6-3 | . | . | TGTGCCAGCAGTTATGAACCTCCACATACGCAGTATTTT | CASSYEPPHTQYF
TRBJ2-7 | TRBV5-4 | . | TRBD1 | TGTGCCAGCAGCTTCACAGGGGGAGTCTACGAGCAGTACTTC | CASSFTGGVYEQYF
TRBJ1-5 | TRBV4-1 | . | TRBD1 | TGCGCCAGCAGCCAAGATCAGACAGGGGGGACTCAGCCCCAGCATTTT | CASSQDQTGGTQPQHF
TRBJ1-1 | TRBV6-2/TRBV6-3 | . | . | TGTGCCAGCGCGTCGAGGGCCCTGAACACTGAAGCTTTCTTT | CASASRALNTEAFF
TRBJ2-3 | TRBV28 | . | . | TGTGCCAGCAGTTTGTTAGACCAACCAGATACGCAGTATTTT | CASSLLDQPDTQYF
TRBJ2-5 | TRBV24-1 | . | . | TGTGCCACCAGTGACCCTGGGGGGACCCAGTACTTC | CATSDPGGTQYF
TRBJ1-2 | TRBV20-1 | . | . | TGCAGTGCTAGTCCCGCCTATATTGACTACACCTTC | CSASPAYIDYTF
TRBJ2-1 | TRBV5-1 | once | TRBD1 | TGCGCCAGCAGCATCGGGACAGGGGGCTTTGATGAGCAGTTCTTC | CASSIGTGGFDEQFF
TRBJ2-7 | TRBV30 | . | TRBD1 | TGTGCCTGGACGGACAGGGGCGACGAGCAGTACTTC | CAWTDRGDEQYF
TRBJ2-2 | TRBV7-9 | . | . | TGTGCCAGCAGCTTAGAACAGAAACTGTTTTTT | CASSLEQKLFF
TRBJ2-5 | TRBV12-3/TRBV12-4 | . | TRBD1 | TGTGCCAGCAGGAAGGACAGGGGGAAGGGTGAGACCCAGTACTTC | CASRKDRGKGETQYF
TRBJ2-7 | TRBV20-1 | . | . | TGCAGTGCTACTAGGGACGGACTCTACGAGCAGTACTTC | CSATRDGLYEQYF
TRBJ2-7 | TRBV20-1 | . | TRBD1 | TGCAGTGCCATAAACAGGGGTACCTACGAGCAGTACTTC | CSAINRGTYEQYF